This T cell receptor (beta chain) was captured in a study of cytomegalovirus exposure and HLA in healthy donors. Study-wide findings and caveats: CMV antigen specificity was confirmed in vitro for a few CMV-associated chains. In an earlier analysis, most TCR beta V segments were productive about 87% or about 30% of the time. The study assumed roughly uniform donor sequencing depth for presence/absence analyses. A few V segments could not be told apart, such as TRBV6-2 and TRBV6-3, and were left out.

Germline-derived CDR1 and CDR2 are SGHVS and FQNEAQ. Germline trimming cut 8 bases from V and 3 bases from J; bases unmatched to any gene: 4. The CDR3 spans 13 residues. The PCR was carried out with 60 Vbeta primers and 13 Jbeta primers. The assay was immunoSEQ multiplex PCR, and TCRdb's table has in-frame clones only and misses some. The sample lists under 200,000 clones, around four fifths occurring once. This clone was counted a few times. Its antigen is currently unknown. Sequenced sample: PBMCs. J is TRBJ1-1 and V is TRBV7-8, with 9 bases fitting TRBD1. The receptor was derived from a man aged 25 to 40 in good health and CMV-seronegative. This CDR3 is CASGRDRDTEAFF. DNA of the CDR3: TGTGCCAGCGGCCGGGACAGGGACACTGAAGCTTTCTTT.